This record looks at one TCR beta chain sequence and its context. What it binds is not known. Every sample had a minimum of 6.5 million PBMCs isolated. The record originates from a study of blood T cells in healthy people across ages. Points from the study as a whole: A conclusive naive versus antigen-experienced comparison was prevented by the unsorted PBMCs.

A second PCR, run for roughly 7 to 12 cycles, used a sample-barcoded 5' primer plus a J-beta primer mix. A template-switch adaptor with 12 random nucleotides tagged each cDNA molecule. TCRdb reanalysed the 5' RACE reads using MiXCR and keeps one entry per CDR3 protein. The data contain over 600,000 distinct CDR3 sequences, 56% of them seen just once; the ten biggest clones take up about 26%. The V end lost 0 bases, the J end lost 0 bases, and 14 bases lay between the germline ends. Germline CDR1 is SGHDT and CDR2 is YYEEEE. CDR3 length equals 17 residues. Sequencing input: blood. The chain links TRBV5-6 to TRBJ2-3, with a weak D call TRBD1 (6 bases). This receptor was obtained from a man aged 40-50 years in good health. This CDR3 is CASSLVGAGTSTDTQYF. Here the CDR3 DNA reads TGTGCCAGCAGCTTGGTGGGGGCCGGAACTAGCACAGATACGCAGTATTTT.